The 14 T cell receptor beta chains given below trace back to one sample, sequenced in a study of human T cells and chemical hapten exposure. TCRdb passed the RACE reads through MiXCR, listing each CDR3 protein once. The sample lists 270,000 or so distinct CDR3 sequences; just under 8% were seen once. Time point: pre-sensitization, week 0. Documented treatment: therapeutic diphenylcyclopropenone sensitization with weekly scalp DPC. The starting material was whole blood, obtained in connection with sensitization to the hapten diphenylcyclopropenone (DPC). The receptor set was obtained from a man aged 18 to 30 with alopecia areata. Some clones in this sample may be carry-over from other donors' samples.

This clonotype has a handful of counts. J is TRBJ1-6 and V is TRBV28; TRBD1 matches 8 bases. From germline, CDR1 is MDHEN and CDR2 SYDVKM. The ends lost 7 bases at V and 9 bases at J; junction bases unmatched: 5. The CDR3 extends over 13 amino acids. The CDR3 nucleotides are TGTGCCAGCACCTGGACAGGGCGTTCACCCCTCCACTTT. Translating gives CASTWTGRSPLHF.

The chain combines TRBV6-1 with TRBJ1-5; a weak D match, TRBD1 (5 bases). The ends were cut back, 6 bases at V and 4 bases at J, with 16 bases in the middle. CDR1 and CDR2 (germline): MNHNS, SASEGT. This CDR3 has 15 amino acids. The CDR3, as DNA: TGTGCCAGCAGCCCGGGACCTTTTCCGAATCAGCCCCAGCATTTT. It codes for CASSPGPFPNQPQHF.

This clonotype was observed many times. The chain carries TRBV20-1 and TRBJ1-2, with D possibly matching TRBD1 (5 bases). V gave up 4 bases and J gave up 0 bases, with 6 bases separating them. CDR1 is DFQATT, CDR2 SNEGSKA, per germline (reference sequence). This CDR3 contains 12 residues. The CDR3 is CSAKQANYGYTF. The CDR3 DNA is TGCAGTGCTAAACAGGCTAACTATGGCTACACCTTC.

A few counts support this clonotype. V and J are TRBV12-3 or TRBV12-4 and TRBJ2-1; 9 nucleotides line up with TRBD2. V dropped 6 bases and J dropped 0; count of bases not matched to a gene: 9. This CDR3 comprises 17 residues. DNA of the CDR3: TGTGCCAGCAGCTTAAGCGGGGGGCCTAGCTCCTACAATGAGCAGTTCTTC. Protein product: CASSLSGGPSSYNEQFF.

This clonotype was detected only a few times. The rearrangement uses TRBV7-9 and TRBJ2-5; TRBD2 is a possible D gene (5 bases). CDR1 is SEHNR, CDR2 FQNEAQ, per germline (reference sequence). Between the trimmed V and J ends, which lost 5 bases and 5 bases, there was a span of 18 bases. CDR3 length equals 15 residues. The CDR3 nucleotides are TGTGCCAGCAGCCGGTGGACTGGCCGTTTTGAGACCCAGTACTTC. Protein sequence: CASSRWTGRFETQYF.

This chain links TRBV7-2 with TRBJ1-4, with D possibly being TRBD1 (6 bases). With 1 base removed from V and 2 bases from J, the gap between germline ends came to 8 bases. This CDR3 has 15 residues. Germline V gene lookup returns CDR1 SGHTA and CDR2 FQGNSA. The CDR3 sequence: CASSLVGGTNEKLFF. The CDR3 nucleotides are TGTGCCAGCAGCTTAGTAGGGGGGACTAATGAAAAACTGTTTTTT.

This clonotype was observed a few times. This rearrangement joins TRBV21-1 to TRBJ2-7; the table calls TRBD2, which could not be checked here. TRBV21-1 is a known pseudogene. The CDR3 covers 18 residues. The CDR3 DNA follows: TGTGCCAGCAGCAAGAAACGGGGACTAGCGGGGTACTCCTACGAGCAGTACTTC. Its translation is CASSKKRGLAGYSYEQYF.

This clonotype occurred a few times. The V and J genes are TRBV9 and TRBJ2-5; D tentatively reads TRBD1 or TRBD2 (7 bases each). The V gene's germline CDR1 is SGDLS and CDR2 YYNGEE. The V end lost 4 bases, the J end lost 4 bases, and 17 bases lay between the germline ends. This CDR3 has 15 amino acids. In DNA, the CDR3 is TGTGCCAGCAGCTTACAGACAGGGAGGGCAGAGACCCAGTACTTC. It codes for CASSLQTGRAETQYF.

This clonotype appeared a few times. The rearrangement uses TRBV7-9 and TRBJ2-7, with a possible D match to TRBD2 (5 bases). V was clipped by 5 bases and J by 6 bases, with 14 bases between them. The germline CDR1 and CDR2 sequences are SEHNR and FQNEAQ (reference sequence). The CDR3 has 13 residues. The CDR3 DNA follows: TGTGCCAGCAGCGGACCCCGGGGTCGCGAGCAGTACTTC. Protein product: CASSGPRGREQYF.

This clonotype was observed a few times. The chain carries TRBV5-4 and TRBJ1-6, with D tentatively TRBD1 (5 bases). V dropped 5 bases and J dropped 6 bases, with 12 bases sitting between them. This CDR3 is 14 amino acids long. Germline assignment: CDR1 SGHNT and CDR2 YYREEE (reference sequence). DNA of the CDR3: TGTGCCAGCAGGGGGAGGGACCTTAATTCACCCCTCCACTTT. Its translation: CASRGRDLNSPLHF.

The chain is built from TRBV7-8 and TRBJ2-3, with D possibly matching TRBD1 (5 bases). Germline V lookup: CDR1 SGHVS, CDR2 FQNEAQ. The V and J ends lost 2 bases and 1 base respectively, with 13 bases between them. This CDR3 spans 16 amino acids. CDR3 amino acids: CASSLSQGRGTDTQYF. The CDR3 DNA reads TGTGCCAGCAGCTTATCGCAGGGAAGGGGCACAGATACGCAGTATTTT.

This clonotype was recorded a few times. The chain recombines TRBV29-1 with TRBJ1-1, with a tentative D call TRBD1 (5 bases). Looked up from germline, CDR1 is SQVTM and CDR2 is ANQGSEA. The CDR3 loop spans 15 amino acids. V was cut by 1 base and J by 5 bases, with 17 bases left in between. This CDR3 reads CSVEGTPGKETEAFF. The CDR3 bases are TGCAGCGTTGAAGGAACCCCAGGGAAGGAAACTGAAGCTTTCTTT. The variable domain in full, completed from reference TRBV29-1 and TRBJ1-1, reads SAVISQKPSRDICQRGTSLTIQCQVDSQVTMMFWYRQQPGQSLTLIATANQGSEATYESGFVIDKFPISRPNLTFSTLTVSNMSPEDSSIYLCSVEGTPGKETEAFFGQGTRLTVV.

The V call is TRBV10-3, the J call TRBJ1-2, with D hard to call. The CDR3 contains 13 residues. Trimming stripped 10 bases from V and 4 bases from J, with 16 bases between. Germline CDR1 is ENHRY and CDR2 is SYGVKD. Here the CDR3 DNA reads TGTGCCACCCGCCTGGGTGGGCCCTATGGCTACACCTTC. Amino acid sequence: CATRLGGPYGYTF.

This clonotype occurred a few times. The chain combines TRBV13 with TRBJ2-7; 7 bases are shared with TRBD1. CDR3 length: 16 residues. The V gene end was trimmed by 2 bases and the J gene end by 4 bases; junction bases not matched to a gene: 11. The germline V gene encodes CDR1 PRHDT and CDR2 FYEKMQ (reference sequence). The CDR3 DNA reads TGTGCCAGCAGCTTACGTATCGACGGGACAGATTACGAGCAGTACTTC. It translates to CASSLRIDGTDYEQYF.